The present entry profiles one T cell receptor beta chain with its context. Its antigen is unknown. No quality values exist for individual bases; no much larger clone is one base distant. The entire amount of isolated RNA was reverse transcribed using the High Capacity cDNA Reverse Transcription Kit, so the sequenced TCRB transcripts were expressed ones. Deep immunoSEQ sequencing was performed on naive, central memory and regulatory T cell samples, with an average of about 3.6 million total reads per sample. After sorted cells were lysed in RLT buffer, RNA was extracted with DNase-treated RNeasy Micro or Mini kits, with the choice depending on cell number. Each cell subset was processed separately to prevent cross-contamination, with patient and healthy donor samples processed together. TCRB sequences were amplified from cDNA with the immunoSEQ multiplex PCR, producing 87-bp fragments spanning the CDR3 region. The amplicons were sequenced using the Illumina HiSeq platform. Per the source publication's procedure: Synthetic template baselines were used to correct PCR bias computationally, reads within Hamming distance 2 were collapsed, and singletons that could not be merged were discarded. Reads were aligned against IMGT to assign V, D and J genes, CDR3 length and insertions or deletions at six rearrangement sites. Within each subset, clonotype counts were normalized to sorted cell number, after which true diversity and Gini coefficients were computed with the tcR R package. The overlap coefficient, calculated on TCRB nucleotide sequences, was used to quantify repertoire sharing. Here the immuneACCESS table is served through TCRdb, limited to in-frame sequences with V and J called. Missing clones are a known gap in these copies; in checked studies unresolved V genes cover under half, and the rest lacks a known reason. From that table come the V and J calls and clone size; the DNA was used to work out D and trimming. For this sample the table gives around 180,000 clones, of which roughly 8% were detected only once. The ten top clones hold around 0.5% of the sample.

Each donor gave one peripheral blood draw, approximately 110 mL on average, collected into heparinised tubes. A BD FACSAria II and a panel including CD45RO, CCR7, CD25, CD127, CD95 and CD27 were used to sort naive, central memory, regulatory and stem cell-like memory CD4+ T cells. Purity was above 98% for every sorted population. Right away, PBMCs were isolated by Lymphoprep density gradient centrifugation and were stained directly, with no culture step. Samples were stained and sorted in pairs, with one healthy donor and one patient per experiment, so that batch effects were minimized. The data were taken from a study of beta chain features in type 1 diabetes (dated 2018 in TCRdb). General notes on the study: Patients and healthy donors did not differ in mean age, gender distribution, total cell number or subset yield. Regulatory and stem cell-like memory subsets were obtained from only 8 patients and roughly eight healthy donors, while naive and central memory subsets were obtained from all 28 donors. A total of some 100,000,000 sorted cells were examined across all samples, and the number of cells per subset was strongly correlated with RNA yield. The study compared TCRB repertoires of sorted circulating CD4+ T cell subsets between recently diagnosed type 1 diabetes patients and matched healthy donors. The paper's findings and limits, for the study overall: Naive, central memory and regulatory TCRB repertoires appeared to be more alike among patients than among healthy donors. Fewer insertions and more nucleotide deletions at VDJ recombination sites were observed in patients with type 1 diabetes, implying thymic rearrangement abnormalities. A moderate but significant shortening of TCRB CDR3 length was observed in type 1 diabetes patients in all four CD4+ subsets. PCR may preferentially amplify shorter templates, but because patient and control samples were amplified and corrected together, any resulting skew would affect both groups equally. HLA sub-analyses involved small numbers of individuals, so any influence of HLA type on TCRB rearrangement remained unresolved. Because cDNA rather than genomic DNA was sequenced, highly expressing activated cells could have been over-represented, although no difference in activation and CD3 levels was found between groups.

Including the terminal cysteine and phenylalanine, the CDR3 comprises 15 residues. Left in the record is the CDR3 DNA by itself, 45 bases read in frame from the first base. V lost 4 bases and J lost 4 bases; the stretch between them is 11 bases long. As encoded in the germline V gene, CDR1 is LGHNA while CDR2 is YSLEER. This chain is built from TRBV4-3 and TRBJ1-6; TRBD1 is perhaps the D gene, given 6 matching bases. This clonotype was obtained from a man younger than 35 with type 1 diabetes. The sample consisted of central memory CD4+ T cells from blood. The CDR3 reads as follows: CASSLQGGYNSPLHF. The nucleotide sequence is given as TGCGCCAGCAGCCTACAAGGGGGATATAATTCACCCCTCCACTTT.